This T cell receptor beta chain was recovered during a study of blood T cell repertoires in COVID-19. Repertoires were generated with immunoSEQ multiplex PCR, while TCRdb's copy carries only in-frame clones and drops some. The sample shows roughly 290,000 clones, 87% of them seen only once. V was shortened by 0 bases and J by 3 bases, with 12 bases between the two germline ends. This CDR3 is built from 15 residues. The germline CDR1 and CDR2 sequences are LGHNA and YNFKEQ. This clonotype was sampled from a woman aged 40 to 49 who had recovered from COVID-19. The chain employs TRBV4-2 and TRBJ2-7, with a weak D call TRBD1 (6 bases). Material for sequencing was PBMCs or T cells enriched from blood (not recorded which). CDR3 nucleotides: TGTGCCAGCAGCCAAGAGAGGCAGGGGCACTACGAGCAGTACTTC. Translation: CASSQERQGHYEQYF.